The text below deals with one T cell receptor (beta chain). Sequenced by immunoSEQ multiplex PCR; TCRdb stores in-frame clones only, minus some. The sample contains fewer than 350,000 clones, about nine tenths of which appear only once. This record belongs to a study of blood T cell repertoires in COVID-19. The overall study: PBMCs, B-cell-depleted T cells, or T cells were the source of the cDNA or gDNA that made up the material.

With 6 bases clipped from V and 5 bases from J, the junction kept 1 base outside the gene matches. This CDR3 spans 14 amino acids. Looked up from germline, CDR1 is MNHEY and CDR2 is SVGAGI. The chain links TRBV6-5 to TRBJ2-2; 12 nucleotides align to TRBD2. Material for sequencing was PBMCs or T cells enriched from blood (not recorded which). This receptor was identified in a woman in her 30s with acute COVID-19. CDR3 bases: TGTGCCAGCAGCGGACTAGCGGGGACCGGGGAGCTGTTTTTT. Protein product: CASSGLAGTGELFF.